Each of the 14 T cell receptor beta chains below was sequenced from the same sample in a study of T cells in Graves' hyperthyroidism and ophthalmopathy. Authors of the study amplified TCR beta CDR3 regions from RNA transcripts. First-round RT-PCR with HTBI primers amplified the TCR CDR3 region. Each CDR3 protein is one row after TCRdb ran MiXCR on the multiplex PCR reads. In the table there are around 600,000 distinct CDR3 sequences, around 13% of which are singletons. Specimen: blood. These receptor sequences come from a woman aged 45 to 65 with Graves' ophthalmopathy.

There are many counts of this clonotype. This chain links TRBV20-1 with TRBJ2-7, with D perhaps being TRBD1 or TRBD2 (6 bases each). CDR3 length equals 14 residues. V was cut by 3 bases and J by 2 bases, with 14 bases left in between. Germline V gene lookup returns CDR1 DFQATT and CDR2 SNEGSKA (reference sequence). The CDR3 here is CSASEGDLAYEQYF. CDR3 DNA sequence: TGCAGTGCTAGTGAGGGGGACTTGGCCTACGAGCAGTACTTC.

This clonotype was counted at least ten times. A read error may produce the germline difference seen at one junction end. The rearrangement joins TRBV4-3 to TRBJ1-1, with a possible D match to TRBD1 (6 bases). This CDR3 comprises 13 residues. CDR1 and CDR2 from the germline V gene are LGHNA and YSLEER. The CDR3 region has the DNA TGTGCCAGCAGCCAGACAGGGAACACTGAAGCTTTCTTT. Its protein is CASSQTGNTEAFF.

This clonotype was picked up many times. The chain employs TRBV20-1 and TRBJ2-7; D is possibly TRBD1 or TRBD2 (5 bases each). The V end was cut by 5 bases, the J end by 3 bases, with 14 bases between. The CDR3 spans 13 residues. Germline CDR1 DFQATT, CDR2 SNEGSKA (reference sequence). CDR3 protein: CSARKGTNYEQYF. The CDR3 bases are TGCAGTGCTCGAAAAGGGACCAACTACGAGCAGTACTTC.

This clonotype was detected only a few times. This sequence joins TRBV9 and TRBJ2-6; D is possibly TRBD2 (6 bases). There are 17 residues in the CDR3. V was clipped by 0 bases and J by 2 bases, with 12 bases between them. CDR1 and CDR2 (germline): SGDLS, YYNGEE. Here the CDR3 DNA reads TGTGCCAGCAGCGTAGGATCTGGGGGGACTGGGGCCAACGTCCTGACTTTC. Residues: CASSVGSGGTGANVLTF.

This clonotype was seen a handful of times. This chain uses TRBV29-1 with TRBJ2-2; D could derive from TRBD1 or TRBD2 (5 bases each). The germline V gene has CDR1 SQVTM and CDR2 ANQGSEA. V was shortened by 2 bases and J by 0 bases, with 7 bases between the two germline ends. This CDR3 comprises 14 residues. CDR3 in DNA: TGCAGCGTTGAAAGGGACGCGAACACCGGGGAGCTGTTTTTT. It specifies CSVERDANTGELFF.

This clonotype was observed many times. The chain uses TRBV28 and TRBJ1-4; TRBD1 is a possible D gene (5 bases). Trimming removed 1 base at V and 0 bases at J, with 9 bases between. CDR3 size: 16 residues. Per the germline V gene, CDR1 is MDHEN and CDR2 is SYDVKM. The CDR3 reads CASSLFTGATNEKLFF. The CDR3 DNA sequence: TGTGCCAGCAGTTTATTCACAGGAGCAACTAATGAAAAACTGTTTTTT.

V usage is TRBV7-2 and J usage is TRBJ2-7; TRBD1 agrees at 8 bases. CDR3 length: 14 residues. The germline V gene encodes CDR1 SGHTA and CDR2 FQGNSA. J lost 7 bases, V lost 6 bases, and 11 bases had no gene match. The CDR3 region has the DNA TGTGCCAGCAGGGAGACAGGGGCCCAGCGGGAGCAGTACTTC. It is translated as CASRETGAQREQYF.

Details on this clonotype: A much larger clone differs by one base, so this may be a read error. The V and J genes are TRBV20-1 and TRBJ1-6, with a possible D match to TRBD1 (6 bases). Trimming removed 2 bases from V and 8 bases from J, with 19 bases in between. Germline values: CDR1 DFQATT, CDR2 SNEGSKA (reference sequence). The CDR3 is made up of 16 amino acids. The CDR3 loop reads CSARKAGTPYDSPLHF. The DNA of the CDR3 is TGCAGTGCTAGAAAGGCCGGGACACCGTATGATTCACCCCTCCACTTT.

This clonotype was seen many times. The chain carries TRBV2 and TRBJ2-4; 7 positions agree with TRBD1. The CDR3 is made up of 15 amino acids. With 2 bases clipped from V and 8 bases from J, the junction kept 9 bases outside the gene matches. Germline V gene lookup returns CDR1 SNHLY and CDR2 FYNNEI. CDR3 DNA: TGTGCCAGCAGTGAACCGGACAGGAGCTGGGACATTCAGTACTTC. Its translation: CASSEPDRSWDIQYF.

In this sample, this clonotype turned up many times. The CDR3 DNA reads as TGTGCCAGCAGCTTAGACTGGACAGGCTGGTCGGATACGCAGTATTTT. This translates into CASSLDWTGWSDTQYF. The chain recombines TRBV11-3 with TRBJ2-3; TRBD1 matches at 7 bases. The V segment lost 0 bases and the J segment 6 bases; nucleotides outside the gene matches: 9. Germline V lookup: CDR1 SGHNT, CDR2 YENEEA. This CDR3 has 16 amino acids.

This clonotype was seen just once. The V call is TRBV5-1, the J call TRBJ1-4; 7 positions match TRBD1. The CDR3 extends over 17 amino acids. Germline values: CDR1 SGHRS, CDR2 YFSETQ. The J segment lost 1 base and the V segment lost 3 bases, leaving 9 bases of the junction unmatched. CDR3 in amino acids: CASSSGGTARTNEKLFF. The CDR3 coding sequence is TGCGCCAGCAGCTCAGGGGGGACAGCGAGAACTAATGAAAAACTGTTTTTT.

The chain employs TRBV27 and TRBJ2-2, with 9 bases that match TRBD2. This CDR3 has 17 residues. Losses at the gene ends were 3 bases for V and 4 bases for J; bases not matched to a gene: 9. Germline-derived CDR1 and CDR2 are MNHEY and SMNVEV (reference sequence). The CDR3 sequence: CASSFLLAGTGTGELFF. For the CDR3, the DNA is TGTGCCAGCAGTTTTTTGCTAGCGGGAACGGGCACCGGGGAGCTGTTTTTT.

This clonotype was counted ten times or more. The gene calls are TRBV24-1 and TRBJ2-2; D unresolved. The CDR3 loop spans 15 amino acids. Trimming shortened V by 5 bases and J by 7 bases, and 16 bases separated the two germline ends. Germline loops: CDR1 KGHDR, CDR2 SFDVKD. CDR3 sequence: CATSARTDGIGELFF. The CDR3 DNA sequence: TGTGCCACCAGTGCCCGGACGGATGGGATCGGGGAGCTGTTTTTT.

The chain joins TRBV6-1 to TRBJ2-5; tentative D call: TRBD2 (5 bases). V was pared by 5 bases and J by 7 bases, with 20 bases between. This CDR3 comprises 15 residues. Germline lookup yields CDR1 MNHNS and CDR2 SASEGT. The CDR3 DNA is TGTGCCAGCAGTAACCCCGGTGGACTGTACGGGACCCAGTACTTC. This gives the protein CASSNPGGLYGTQYF.